Below are 12 T cell receptor beta chains sequenced from a single sample in a study of beta chain features in type 1 diabetes. What was sequenced were expressed TCRB transcripts, since all of the isolated RNA had been reverse transcribed. Only in-frame clones appear in the TCRdb table, and some are missing; sequencing was by immunoSEQ multiplex PCR. The repertoire includes 330,000 or so clones, less than 20% of them detected once, and around 0.045% sits in the top ten. Sequences were obtained from naive CD4+ T cells from blood. These receptors were obtained from a woman aged 18-29 years in good health.

The J gene is TRBJ1-4, the V gene TRBV7-9; D is undetermined. CDR1 SEHNR and CDR2 FQNEAQ come from the germline V gene (reference sequence). Trimming took off 11 bases at V and 4 bases at J, with 17 bases between the two ends. The CDR3 loop spans 14 amino acids. This CDR3 is CAAEYPSGNEKLFF. CDR3 coding DNA: TGTGCCGCTGAGTATCCCTCTGGTAATGAAAAACTGTTTTTT. Full variable domain (missing parts from reference TRBV7-9 and TRBJ1-4): DTGVSQNPRHKITKRGQNVTFRCDPISEHNRLYWYRQTLGQGPEFLTYFQNEAQLEKSRLLSDRFSAERPKGSFSTLEIQRTEQGDSAMYLCAAEYPSGNEKLFFGSGTQLSVL.

This clone was seen only a few times. The gene calls are TRBV11-2 and TRBJ2-7; D perhaps matches TRBD2 (5 bases). This CDR3 has 12 amino acids. Germline V gene data show CDR1 as SGHAT and CDR2 as FQNNGV. Trimming took off 4 bases at V and 6 bases at J, with 10 bases between the two ends. CDR3 in DNA: TGTGCCAGCAGCTCCTCGAGCGGCGAGCAGTACTTC. Its protein product is CASSSSSGEQYF.

A single count supports this clone. CDR3 sequence: CASSGPGGPSYEQYF. Written as DNA, the CDR3 is TGCGCCAGCAGCGGGCCCGGGGGTCCCAGTTACGAGCAGTACTTC. This chain links TRBV5-1 with TRBJ2-7; a weak D match, TRBD2 (6 bases). Germline values: CDR1 SGHRS, CDR2 YFSETQ. V gave up 4 bases and J gave up 4 bases, with 18 bases separating them. This CDR3 has 15 amino acids.

In this sample, this clone turned up a few times. One junction end does not reproduce the germline sequence, and a read error may be involved. The chain carries TRBV29-1 and TRBJ1-2; TRBD1 matches at 9 bases. In germline, CDR1 is SQVTM, CDR2 ANQGSEA. The CDR3 is made up of 12 amino acids. CDR3 loop: CSAEGQGHGYTF. The CDR3 DNA reads as TGCAGCGCTGAAGGACAGGGGCATGGCTACACCTTC. Variable domain in full (rest from reference TRBV29-1 and TRBJ1-2): SAVISQKPSRDICQRGTSLTIQCQVDSQVTMMFWYRQQPGQSLTLIATANQGSEATYESGFVIDKFPISRPNLTFSTLTVSNMSPEDSSIYLCSAEGQGHGYTFGSGTRLTVV.

This chain links TRBV6-5 with TRBJ1-1; possible D gene TRBD1, 5 bases. The germline V and J ends were trimmed by 2 bases and 1 base, with 8 bases remaining between them. The CDR3 spans 14 residues. Germline assignment: CDR1 MNHEY and CDR2 SVGAGI. Written as DNA, the CDR3 is TGTGCCAGCAGTTACCAGGGATCGAACACTGAAGCTTTCTTT. This encodes CASSYQGSNTEAFF.

The chain employs TRBV18 and TRBJ1-2; 11 bases map to TRBD1. CDR1 and CDR2 from the germline V gene are KGHSH and LQKENI. The V segment lost 3 bases and the J segment 13 bases; nucleotides outside the gene matches: 13. There are 15 residues in the CDR3. The CDR3 spells CASSPDQGTGGVSTF. DNA of the CDR3: TGTGCCAGCTCACCCGATCAAGGGACAGGGGGAGTCAGCACCTTC.

In this sample, this clone turned up a few times. V gene TRBV5-6 combines with J gene TRBJ2-5, with a weak D call TRBD1 (5 bases). Between the trimmed V and J ends, which lost 2 bases and 5 bases, there was a span of 10 bases. This CDR3 spans 13 amino acids. CDR1 and CDR2 (germline): SGHDT, YYEEEE. CDR3 coding DNA: TGTGCCAGCAGCTTCGGACACGCGGAGACCCAGTACTTC. Translating gives CASSFGHAETQYF.

This clone was counted only a few times. The chain couples TRBV2 to TRBJ1-1, with D perhaps TRBD1 (5 bases). Germline-derived CDR1 and CDR2 are SNHLY and FYNNEI. The CDR3 contains 13 residues. V dropped 8 bases and J dropped 6 bases, with 16 bases sitting between them. The CDR3 DNA follows: TGTGCCAGCCTCTATTGGGGGGAGGCTGAAGCTTTCTTT. Its protein product is CASLYWGEAEAFF.

This clone came up a few times. The chain joins TRBV11-2 to TRBJ2-7; no reliable D call. CDR1 and CDR2 from the germline V gene are SGHAT and FQNNGV. The CDR3 runs to 14 residues. Trimming left V 2 bases short and J 2 bases short, with 10 bases between. CDR3 sequence (DNA): TGTGCCAGCAGCTTACCGACTGAGCCCTACGAGCAGTACTTC. Encoded protein: CASSLPTEPYEQYF.

The rearrangement uses TRBV7-9 and TRBJ1-1; D remains ambiguous. The CDR3 runs 13 residues. Germline V CDR1 and CDR2: SEHNR, FQNEAQ (reference sequence). V lost 1 base to trimming and J lost 7 bases, with 10 bases between them. The CDR3 protein is CASSLDLGSEAFF. The CDR3 DNA follows: TGTGCCAGCAGCTTAGACCTAGGAAGTGAAGCTTTCTTT.

This clone was counted only a few times. The chain uses TRBV30 and TRBJ2-1, with 10 bases that match TRBD1. Germline assignment: CDR1 GTSNPN and CDR2 SVGIG (reference sequence). V was pared by 2 bases and J by 8 bases, with 6 bases of the junction left unmatched. The CDR3 totals 14 residues. This CDR3 reads CAWSRGTGVHEQFF. In nucleotides, the CDR3 is TGTGCCTGGAGTCGCGGGACAGGGGTTCATGAGCAGTTCTTC.

The V gene is TRBV19, the J gene TRBJ2-7; 7 nucleotides agree with TRBD1. The trim removed 5 bases at V and 4 bases at J, leaving 17 bases unmatched. CDR1 is LNHDA and CDR2 is SQIVND in the germline V gene (reference sequence). The CDR3 length is 17 residues. CDR3: CASSVKKAGTAYYEQYF. In DNA, the CDR3 is TGTGCCAGTAGTGTAAAAAAAGCCGGGACAGCTTATTACGAGCAGTACTTC.